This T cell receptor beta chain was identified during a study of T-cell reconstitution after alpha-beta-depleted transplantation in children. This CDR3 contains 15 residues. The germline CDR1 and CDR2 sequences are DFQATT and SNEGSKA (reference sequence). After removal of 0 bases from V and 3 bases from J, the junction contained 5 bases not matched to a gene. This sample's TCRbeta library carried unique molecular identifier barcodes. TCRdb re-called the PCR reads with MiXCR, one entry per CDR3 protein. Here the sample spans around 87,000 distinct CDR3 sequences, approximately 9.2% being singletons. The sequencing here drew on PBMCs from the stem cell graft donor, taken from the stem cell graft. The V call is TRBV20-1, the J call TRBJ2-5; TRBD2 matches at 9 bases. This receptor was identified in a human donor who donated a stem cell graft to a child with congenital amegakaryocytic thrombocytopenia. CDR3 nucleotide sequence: TGCAGTGCTAGAGAGAGTAGCGGGGGAGAAGAGACCCAGTACTTC. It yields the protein CSARESSGGEETQYF.